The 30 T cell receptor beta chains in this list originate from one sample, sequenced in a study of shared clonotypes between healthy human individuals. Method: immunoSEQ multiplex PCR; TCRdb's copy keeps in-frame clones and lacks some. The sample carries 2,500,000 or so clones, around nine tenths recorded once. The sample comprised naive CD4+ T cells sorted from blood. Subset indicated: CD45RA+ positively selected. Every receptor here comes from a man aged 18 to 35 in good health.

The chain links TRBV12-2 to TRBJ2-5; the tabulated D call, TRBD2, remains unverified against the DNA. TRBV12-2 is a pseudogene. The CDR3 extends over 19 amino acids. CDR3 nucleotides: TGTGCAAGTCGCTTAGGACTTTTGACGCGGGAGACCTTCCAAGAGACCCAGTACTTC. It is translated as CASRLGLLTRETFQETQYF.

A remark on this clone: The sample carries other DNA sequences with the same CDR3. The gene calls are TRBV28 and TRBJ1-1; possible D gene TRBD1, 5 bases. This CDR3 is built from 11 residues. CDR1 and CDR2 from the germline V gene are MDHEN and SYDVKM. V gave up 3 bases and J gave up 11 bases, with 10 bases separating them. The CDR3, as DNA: TGTGCCAGCAGTTTGGGCAGGGCCGCTTTCTTT. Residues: CASSLGRAAFF.

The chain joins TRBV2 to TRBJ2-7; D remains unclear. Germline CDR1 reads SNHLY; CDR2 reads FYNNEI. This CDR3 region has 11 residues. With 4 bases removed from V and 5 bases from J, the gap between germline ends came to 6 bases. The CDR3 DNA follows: TGTGCCAGCAGTGTATACGACGAGCAGTACTTC. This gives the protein CASSVYDEQYF.

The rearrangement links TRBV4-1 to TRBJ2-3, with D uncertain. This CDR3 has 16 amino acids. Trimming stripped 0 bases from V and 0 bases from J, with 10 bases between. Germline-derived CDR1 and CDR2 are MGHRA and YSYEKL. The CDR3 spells CASSQEGATSTDTQYF. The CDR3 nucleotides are TGCGCCAGCAGCCAAGAAGGAGCGACCAGCACAGATACGCAGTATTTT.

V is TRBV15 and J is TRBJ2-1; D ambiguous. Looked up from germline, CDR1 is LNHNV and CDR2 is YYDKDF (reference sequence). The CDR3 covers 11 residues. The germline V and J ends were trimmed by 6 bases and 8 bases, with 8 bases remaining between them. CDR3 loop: CATSQSYEQFF. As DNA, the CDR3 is TGTGCCACCAGTCAAAGTTATGAGCAGTTCTTC.

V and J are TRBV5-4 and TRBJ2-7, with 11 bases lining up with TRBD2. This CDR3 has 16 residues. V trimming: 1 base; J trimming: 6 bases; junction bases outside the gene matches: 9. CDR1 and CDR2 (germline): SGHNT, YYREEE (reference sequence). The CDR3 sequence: CASSLKLAGDLGEQYF. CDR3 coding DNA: TGTGCCAGCAGCTTGAAACTAGCGGGAGATCTTGGCGAGCAGTACTTC.

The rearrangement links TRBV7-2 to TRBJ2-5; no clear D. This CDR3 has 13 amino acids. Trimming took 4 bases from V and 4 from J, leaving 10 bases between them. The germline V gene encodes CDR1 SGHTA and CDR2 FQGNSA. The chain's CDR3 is CASSSPSGETQYF. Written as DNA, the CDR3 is TGTGCCAGCAGCTCACCATCGGGAGAGACCCAGTACTTC.

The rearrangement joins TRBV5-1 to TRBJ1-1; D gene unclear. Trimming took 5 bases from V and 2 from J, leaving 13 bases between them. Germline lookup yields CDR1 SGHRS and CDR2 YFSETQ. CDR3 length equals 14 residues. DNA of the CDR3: TGCGCCAGCAGTCCCACCATACTAAACACTGAAGCTTTCTTT. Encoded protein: CASSPTILNTEAFF. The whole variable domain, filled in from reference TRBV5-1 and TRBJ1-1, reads KAGVTQTPRYLIKTRGQQVTLSCSPISGHRSVSWYQQTPGQGLQFLFEYFSETQRNKGNFPGRFSGRQFSNSRSEMNVSTLELGDSALYLCASSPTILNTEAFFGQGTRLTVV.

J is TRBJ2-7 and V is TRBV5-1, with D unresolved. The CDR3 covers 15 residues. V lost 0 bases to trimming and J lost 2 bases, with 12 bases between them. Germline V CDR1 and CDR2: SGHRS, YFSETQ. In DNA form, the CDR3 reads TGCGCCAGCAGCTTGGAAGGTGGACCGACCTACGAGCAGTACTTC. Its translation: CASSLEGGPTYEQYF. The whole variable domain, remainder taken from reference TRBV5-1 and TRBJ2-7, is KAGVTQTPRYLIKTRGQQVTLSCSPISGHRSVSWYQQTPGQGLQFLFEYFSETQRNKGNFPGRFSGRQFSNSRSEMNVSTLELGDSALYLCASSLEGGPTYEQYFGPGTRLTVT.

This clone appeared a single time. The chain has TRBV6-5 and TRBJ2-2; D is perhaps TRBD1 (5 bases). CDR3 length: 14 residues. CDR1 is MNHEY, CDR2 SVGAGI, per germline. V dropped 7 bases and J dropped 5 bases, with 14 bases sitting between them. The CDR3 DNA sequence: TGTGCCAGCACCCCGCCAGGGTTTACCGGGGAGCTGTTTTTT. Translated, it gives CASTPPGFTGELFF.

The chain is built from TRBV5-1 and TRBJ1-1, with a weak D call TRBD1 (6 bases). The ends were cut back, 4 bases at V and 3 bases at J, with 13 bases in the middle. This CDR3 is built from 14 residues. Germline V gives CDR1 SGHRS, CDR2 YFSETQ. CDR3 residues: CASSPRGQDTEAFF. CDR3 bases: TGCGCCAGCAGCCCCAGGGGCCAGGACACTGAAGCTTTCTTT.

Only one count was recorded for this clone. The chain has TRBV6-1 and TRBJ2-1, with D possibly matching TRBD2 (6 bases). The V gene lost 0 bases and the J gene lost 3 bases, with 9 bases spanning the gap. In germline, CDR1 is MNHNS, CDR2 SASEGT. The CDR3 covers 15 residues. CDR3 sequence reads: CASSEASGRYNEQFF. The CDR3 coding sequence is TGTGCCAGCAGTGAAGCAAGCGGGCGCTACAATGAGCAGTTCTTC.

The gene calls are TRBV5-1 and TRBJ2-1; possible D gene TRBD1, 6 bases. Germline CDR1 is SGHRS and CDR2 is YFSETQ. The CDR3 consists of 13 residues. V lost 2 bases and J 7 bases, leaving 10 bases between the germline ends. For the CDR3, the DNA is TGCGCCAGCAGCTTACAGGGAAGGAATGAGCAGTTCTTC. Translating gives CASSLQGRNEQFF.

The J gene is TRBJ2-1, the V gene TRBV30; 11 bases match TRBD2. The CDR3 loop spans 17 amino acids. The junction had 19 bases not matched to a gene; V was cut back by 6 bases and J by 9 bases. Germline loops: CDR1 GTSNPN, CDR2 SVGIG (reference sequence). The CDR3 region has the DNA TGTGCCTGCCAACGCGGGGGAACTAGCGGGGGACTTGGTGAGCAGTTCTTC. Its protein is CACQRGGTSGGLGEQFF.

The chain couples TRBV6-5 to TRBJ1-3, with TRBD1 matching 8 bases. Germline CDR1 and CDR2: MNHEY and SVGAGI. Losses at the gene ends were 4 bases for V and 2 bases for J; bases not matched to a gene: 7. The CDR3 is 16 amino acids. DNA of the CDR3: TGTGCCAGCAGTTTGACAGGGGCGCATACTGGAAACACCATATATTTT. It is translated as CASSLTGAHTGNTIYF.

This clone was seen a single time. The CDR3 DNA follows: TGCGCCAGCAGCCAAGCCCAGGGGGGGGCTAGCGGGAGCCCTAGATTCTACGAGCAGTACTTC. This encodes CASSQAQGGASGSPRFYEQYF. The chain is built from TRBV4-3 and TRBJ2-7, with 10 bases matching TRBD2. The V gene end was trimmed by 1 base and the J gene end by 3 bases; junction bases not matched to a gene: 21. From germline, CDR1 is LGHNA and CDR2 YSLEER. CDR3 length: 21 residues.

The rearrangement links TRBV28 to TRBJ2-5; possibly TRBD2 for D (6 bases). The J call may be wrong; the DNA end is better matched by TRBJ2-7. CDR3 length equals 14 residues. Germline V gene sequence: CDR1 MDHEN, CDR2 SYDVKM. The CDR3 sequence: CASSLPGTDYEQYF. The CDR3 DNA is TGTGCCAGCAGTTTACCAGGGACTGACTACGAGCAGTACTTC.

CDR3 loop: CASSYSGAGGLSEQYF. The CDR3 DNA sequence: TGTGCCAGCAGTTACTCCGGGGCAGGGGGTTTAAGCGAGCAGTACTTC. The chain combines TRBV6-5 with TRBJ2-7; the match to TRBD1 covers 7 bases. The V gene end was trimmed by 0 bases and the J gene end by 6 bases; junction bases not matched to a gene: 11. There are 16 residues in the CDR3. Germline lookup yields CDR1 MNHEY and CDR2 SVGAGI.

As DNA, the CDR3 is TGTGCCAGCAGCTTCTCCGGGACAGGGGTCTTTGGTAGCAATCAGCCCCAGCATTTT. This codes for CASSFSGTGVFGSNQPQHF. This chain uses TRBV5-6 with TRBJ1-5; TRBD1 matches 10 bases. Germline V gene sequence: CDR1 SGHDT, CDR2 YYEEEE. The CDR3 has 19 amino acids. J lost 0 bases, V lost 2 bases, and 11 bases had no gene match.

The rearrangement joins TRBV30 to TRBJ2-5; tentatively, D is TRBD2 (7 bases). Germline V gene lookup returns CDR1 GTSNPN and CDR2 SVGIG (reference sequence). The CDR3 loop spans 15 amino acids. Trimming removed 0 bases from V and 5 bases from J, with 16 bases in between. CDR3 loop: CAWSVRGGQAETQYF. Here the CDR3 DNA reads TGTGCCTGGAGTGTTAGGGGGGGCCAGGCGGAGACCCAGTACTTC.

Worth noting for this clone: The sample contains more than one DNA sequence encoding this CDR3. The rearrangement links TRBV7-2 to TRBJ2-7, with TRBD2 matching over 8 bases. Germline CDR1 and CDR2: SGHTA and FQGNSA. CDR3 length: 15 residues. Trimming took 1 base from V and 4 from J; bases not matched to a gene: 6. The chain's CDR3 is CASSLGGASGYEQYF. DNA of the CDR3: TGTGCCAGCAGCTTAGGGGGGGCTAGCGGGTACGAGCAGTACTTC.

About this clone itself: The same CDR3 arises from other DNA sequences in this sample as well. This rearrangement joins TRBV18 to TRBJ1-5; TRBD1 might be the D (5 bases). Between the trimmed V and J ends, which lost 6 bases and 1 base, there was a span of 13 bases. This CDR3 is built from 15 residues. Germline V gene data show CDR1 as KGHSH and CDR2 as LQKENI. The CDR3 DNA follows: TGTGCCAGCTCCCCCTTAGCAGGGAGCAATCAGCCCCAGCATTTT. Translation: CASSPLAGSNQPQHF.

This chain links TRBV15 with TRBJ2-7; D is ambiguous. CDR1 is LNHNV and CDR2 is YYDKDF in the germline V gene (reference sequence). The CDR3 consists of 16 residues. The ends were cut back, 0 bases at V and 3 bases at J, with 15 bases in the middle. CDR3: CATSRDKGKVNYEQYF. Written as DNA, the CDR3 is TGTGCCACCAGCAGAGATAAGGGCAAAGTAAACTACGAGCAGTACTTC.

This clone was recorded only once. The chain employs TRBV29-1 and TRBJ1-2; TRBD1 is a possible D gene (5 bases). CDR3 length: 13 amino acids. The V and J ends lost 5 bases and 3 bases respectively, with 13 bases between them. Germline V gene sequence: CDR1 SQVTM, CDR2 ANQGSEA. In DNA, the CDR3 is TGCAGCGTTTCGATAGGGGTCGACTATGGCTACACCTTC. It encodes CSVSIGVDYGYTF. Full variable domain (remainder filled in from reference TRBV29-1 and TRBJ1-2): SAVISQKPSRDICQRGTSLTIQCQVDSQVTMMFWYRQQPGQSLTLIATANQGSEATYESGFVIDKFPISRPNLTFSTLTVSNMSPEDSSIYLCSVSIGVDYGYTFGSGTRLTVV.

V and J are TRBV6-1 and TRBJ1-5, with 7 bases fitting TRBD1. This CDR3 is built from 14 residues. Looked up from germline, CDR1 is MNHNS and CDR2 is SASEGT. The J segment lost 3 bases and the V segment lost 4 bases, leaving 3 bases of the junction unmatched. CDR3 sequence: CASSVQGINQPQHF. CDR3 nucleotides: TGTGCCAGCAGTGTACAGGGGATCAATCAGCCCCAGCATTTT.

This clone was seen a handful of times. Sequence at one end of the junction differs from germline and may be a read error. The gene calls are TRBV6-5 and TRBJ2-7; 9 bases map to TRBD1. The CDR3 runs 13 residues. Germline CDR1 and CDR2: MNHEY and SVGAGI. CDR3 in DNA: TGTGCCAGCAGTTACCTCCCGGGACAGGGAATGCACTTC. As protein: CASSYLPGQGMHF.

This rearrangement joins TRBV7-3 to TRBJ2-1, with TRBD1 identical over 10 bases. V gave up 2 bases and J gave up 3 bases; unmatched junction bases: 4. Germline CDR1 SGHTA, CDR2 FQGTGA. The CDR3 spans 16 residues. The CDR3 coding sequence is TGTGCCAGCAGCTTAGCCAGGACAGGGGGCTACAATGAGCAGTTCTTC. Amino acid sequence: CASSLARTGGYNEQFF.

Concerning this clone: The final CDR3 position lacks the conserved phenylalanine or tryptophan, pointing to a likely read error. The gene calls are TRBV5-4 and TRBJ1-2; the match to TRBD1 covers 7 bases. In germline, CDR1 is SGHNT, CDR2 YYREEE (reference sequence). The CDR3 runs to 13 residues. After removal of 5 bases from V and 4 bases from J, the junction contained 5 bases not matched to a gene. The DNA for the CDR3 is TGTGCCAGCAGACGGGACAGCCTCTATGGCTACACCCTC. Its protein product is CASRRDSLYGYTL.

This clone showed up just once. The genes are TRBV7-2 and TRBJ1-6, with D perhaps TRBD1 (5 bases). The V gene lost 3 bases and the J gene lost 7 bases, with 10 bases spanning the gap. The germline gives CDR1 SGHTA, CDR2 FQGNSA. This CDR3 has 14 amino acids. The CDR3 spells CASSFMRQNSPLHF. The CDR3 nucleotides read TGTGCCAGCAGCTTTATGAGACAGAATTCACCCCTCCACTTT.

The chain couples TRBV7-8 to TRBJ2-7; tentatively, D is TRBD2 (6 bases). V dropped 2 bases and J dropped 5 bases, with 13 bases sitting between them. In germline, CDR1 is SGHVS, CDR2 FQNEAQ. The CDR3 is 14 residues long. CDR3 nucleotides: TGTGCCAGCAGCTTAACTAGCCCGGGGAACGAGCAGTACTTC. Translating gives CASSLTSPGNEQYF.